This paragraph covers one TCR beta chain sequence. The antigen it binds to is not known. These data belong to a study of CXCR3-negative and CXCR3-positive naive CD8 T cells (dated by TCRdb to the late 2010s). For context, the study as a whole: Roughly 140 million TRB reads were obtained in total, roughly 1.5 +/- 0.3 million reads per library. The diversity and physicochemical repertoire analyses included some 11 donors pooled from two independent experiments. The TRBV-TRBJ cluster analysis covered naive subsets from several donors and memory cells from 3 donors.

Sequencing was performed on a NextSeq 550. The Human TCR Profiling Kit (MiLaboratory) was used to make UMI-labeled 5' RACE TRB cDNA libraries. cDNA synthesis used the entire amount of extracted RNA, and PCR amplification then used the entire amount of cDNA produced. Libraries were prepared in parallel with an identical number of PCR cycles. The study's own analysis went as follows. With a requirement of at least two reads per UMI, MIGEC and MiXCR extracted about 52,000 +/- 9,100 unique UMI-labeled TRB cDNA molecules per library. Each library averaged 40,000 +/- 10,000 functional in-frame TRB CDR3 nucleotide clonotypes without stop codons. Diversity metrics, including normalized Shannon-Wiener and Chao1, were computed in VDJtools after downsampling to 5000 UMI-labeled TRB molecules per sample. Clonotype-size-weighted physicochemical properties of the central five CDR3 residues (interaction energy, strength, volume and Kidera factor 4) were computed in VDJtools. TCRdb reprocessed the reads into one record per CDR3 protein sequence, lacking DNA. The V and J calls shown here were made by TCRdb, not taken from the authors' results. The sample table includes more than 100,000 distinct CDR3 sequences. The ten largest clones take up approximately 0.4% of the sample.

Broad study findings and their caveats: Similar TRBV-TRBJ usage was shown by naive CXCR3-negative and CXCR3-positive cells from the same donor, whereas distinct patterns were shown by memory cells. Because surface CD5, which is linked to self-reactivity in mice, was comparable between the naive subsets, TCR interaction strength was also inferred from the physicochemical properties of TRB CDR3s. Repertoire diversity was comparably high in both naive subsets but much lower in memory CD8+ T cells. Compared with CXCR3-negative naive cells, CXCR3-positive naive cells had TRB CDR3s with higher hydrophobicity (lower Kidera factor 4), lower energy, and higher strength and volume indices. Freshly isolated PBMCs were used for most assays because CXCR3 expression went down partially after cryopreservation.

The germline V gene supplies CDR1 MDHEN and CDR2 SYDVKM. Spanning cysteine to phenylalanine, the CDR3 consists of 15 amino acids. Only the protein sequence is given. For each CD8+ T cell subset, flow sorting was done in triplicate, and roughly 330,000 cells per subset went directly into RLT lysis buffer. Naive CD8+ T cells were defined stringently as CD45RO-CCR7+CD27+CD95- to exclude memory contaminants. Peripheral blood mononuclear cells were isolated from buffy coats using standard density gradient centrifugation. A FACSAria III was used to flow-sort naive CD8+ T cells into CXCR3-negative and CXCR3-positive populations. An RNeasy Mini Kit was used to extract total RNA from the sorted cells.

The chain is assembled from TRBV28 and TRBJ2-3; without DNA, the TCRdb call of TRBD2 cannot be checked. This receptor was taken from a human donor in good health. Some clones in this sample may be carry-over from other donors' samples. Sequenced: naive CXCR3+ CD8+ T cells from blood. Interpreted using the paper, the cell subset or site label stands for: CD45RO-CCR7+CD27+CD95- naive CD8+ T cells expressing CXCR3 (TNR3+). The CDR3 sequence is CASSLSGGLTDTQYF.